This T cell receptor (beta chain) emerged from a study of shared clonotypes between healthy human individuals. J lost 3 bases, V lost 3 bases, and 6 bases had no gene match. The CDR3 has 17 amino acids. Germline loops: CDR1 SGHVS, CDR2 FQNEAQ. Method: immunoSEQ multiplex PCR; TCRdb's copy keeps in-frame clones and lacks some. The data show hundreds of thousands of clones, with roughly 96% seen just once and approximately 0.11% held by the top ten. CD8 cells classed as naive were CD45RO-negative and positively selected for CCR7, excluding terminally differentiated effector memory CD45RA+ cells. The TCR was taken from a woman between 25 and 40 years old in good health. Input material: naive CD8+ T cells sorted from blood. The rearrangement links TRBV7-8 to TRBJ2-2; 11 bases align to TRBD2. Here the CDR3 DNA reads TGTGCCAGCAGCTTCCTGTTAGCGGGAGGGGACACCGGGGAGCTGTTTTTT. Translation: CASSFLLAGGDTGELFF.